This entry lists 17 T cell receptor beta chains sequenced from one sample in a study of blood T cells in healthy people across ages. Combining a sample-barcoded 5' primer with a J-beta primer mix, a second PCR ran for roughly 6 to 11 cycles. TCRdb reanalysed the 5' RACE reads using MiXCR and keeps one entry per CDR3 protein. This table has about 900,000 distinct CDR3 sequences, around 48% appearing once. Sequenced material: blood. The receptors were sampled from a young man in good health.

This sequence joins TRBV12-3 or TRBV12-4 and TRBJ1-6; D not resolved. This CDR3 region has 11 residues. V was cut by 3 bases and J by 13 bases, with 7 bases left in between. The CDR3, as DNA: TGTGCCAGCAGTTTTGGGAGGCCCCTCCACTTT. Protein: CASSFGRPLHF.

This clonotype was recorded once. This sequence joins TRBV20-1 and TRBJ2-3, with D perhaps matching TRBD1 or TRBD2 (5 bases each). Per the germline V gene, CDR1 is DFQATT and CDR2 is SNEGSKA (reference sequence). The CDR3 spans 15 residues. The V end lost 0 bases, the J end lost 6 bases, and 16 bases lay between the germline ends. The CDR3 sequence: CSARDPRESYDTQYF. In DNA form, the CDR3 reads TGCAGTGCTAGAGATCCCAGGGAGTCATACGATACGCAGTATTTT.

This clonotype was detected a few times. The rearrangement links TRBV4-1 to TRBJ2-7; no clear D gene. This CDR3 has 15 residues. The germline V gene encodes CDR1 MGHRA and CDR2 YSYEKL. Deletions cut 1 base from V and 0 bases from J, with 10 bases between. CDR3 nucleotides: TGCGCCAGCAGCCAAGGACACTTGAGCTCCTACGAGCAGTACTTC. It translates to CASSQGHLSSYEQYF.

The chain carries TRBV7-3 and TRBJ2-1; 14 bases map to TRBD2. J gave up 8 bases and V 2 bases, and 5 bases lay outside the gene matches. The CDR3 loop spans 16 amino acids. CDR1 SGHTA and CDR2 FQGTGA come from the germline V gene. The CDR3 spells CASSLGLAGGIDEQFF. CDR3 coding DNA: TGTGCCAGCAGCTTAGGACTAGCGGGGGGCATAGATGAGCAGTTCTTC.

The chain recombines TRBV7-2 with TRBJ2-3; D ambiguous. The length of the CDR3 is 16 residues. V shed 5 bases and J shed 1 base, with 16 bases lying between them. CDR1 and CDR2 (germline): SGHTA, FQGNSA. The chain's CDR3 is CASSLTPTRGTDTQYF. Written as DNA, the CDR3 is TGTGCCAGCAGCCTAACCCCGACACGGGGCACAGATACGCAGTATTTT.

This rearrangement joins TRBV5-1 to TRBJ2-7; 9 nucleotides match TRBD1. CDR1 is SGHRS, CDR2 YFSETQ, per germline. The CDR3 has 15 amino acids. After removal of 2 bases from V and 7 bases from J, the junction contained 10 bases not matched to a gene. This CDR3 reads CASSLGQGMSGEQYF. As DNA, the CDR3 is TGCGCCAGCAGCTTAGGACAGGGGATGTCGGGTGAGCAGTACTTC.

This clonotype was seen repeatedly, ten times or more. The gene calls are TRBV20-1 and TRBJ1-1; a possible D gene is TRBD1 (5 bases). V lost 2 bases, J lost 0 bases, and 25 bases lay in between. Germline V lookup: CDR1 DFQATT, CDR2 SNEGSKA (reference sequence). The CDR3 is 19 amino acids. The CDR3 protein is CSARKLPGRSHLLNTEAFF. CDR3 in DNA: TGCAGTGCTAGAAAGCTACCGGGACGCTCACACCTACTGAACACTGAAGCTTTCTTT.

This clonotype has more than one count but fewer than ten. V and J are TRBV4-2 and TRBJ2-1, with D perhaps matching TRBD2 (6 bases). V lost 0 bases and J 6 bases, leaving 15 bases between the germline ends. The CDR3 contains 16 residues. Germline V CDR1 and CDR2: LGHNA, YNFKEQ. CDR3 region: CASSQDKRGAFNEQFF. CDR3 nucleotides: TGTGCCAGCAGCCAAGATAAGCGCGGGGCCTTCAATGAGCAGTTCTTC.

This sequence joins TRBV2 and TRBJ2-1; the D gene is possibly TRBD2 (5 bases). CDR3 length: 13 amino acids. V was trimmed by 9 bases and J by 6 bases, leaving 15 bases between them. The V gene's germline CDR1 is SNHLY and CDR2 FYNNEI. The DNA of the CDR3 is TGTGCCAGTAACCTCCACGGGGTCAATGAGCAGTTCTTC. Translation gives CASNLHGVNEQFF.

The chain uses TRBV28 and TRBJ2-3, with 8 bases fitting TRBD1. Trimming took 6 bases from V and 0 from J; bases not matched to a gene: 5. Per the germline V gene, CDR1 is MDHEN and CDR2 is SYDVKM. The CDR3 runs to 15 residues. CDR3 in DNA: TGTGCCAGCAGACCGACAGGGGCTAGCACAGATACGCAGTATTTT. Translated, it gives CASRPTGASTDTQYF.

The chain recombines TRBV4-1 with TRBJ1-1; D may be TRBD1 (5 bases). Germline V CDR1 and CDR2: MGHRA, YSYEKL. V lost 4 bases and J 10 bases, leaving 22 bases between the germline ends. The CDR3 is 15 amino acids. The CDR3 is CASSLISDGGTGAFF. The CDR3 DNA reads TGCGCCAGCAGCCTAATTTCGGACGGGGGGACGGGAGCTTTCTTT.

The J gene is TRBJ2-1, the V gene TRBV29-1; D remains ambiguous. The germline V gene has CDR1 SQVTM and CDR2 ANQGSEA. The CDR3 runs to 14 residues. V dropped 8 bases and J dropped 0 bases, with 14 bases sitting between them. The CDR3: CSSSRASSYNEQFF. The CDR3 DNA reads TGCAGCTCCTCTCGGGCGAGCTCCTACAATGAGCAGTTCTTC.

This clonotype was observed a handful of times. The chain couples TRBV6-2 or TRBV6-3 to TRBJ1-1; 11 nucleotides align to TRBD1. This CDR3 is 15 amino acids long. After removal of 5 bases from V and 6 bases from J, the junction contained 8 bases not matched to a gene. Germline V CDR1 and CDR2: MNHEY, SVGEGT. The CDR3 DNA reads TGTGCCAGCAGTAAATCCGGACAGGGGGCGCCTGAAGCTTTCTTT. Translated, it gives CASSKSGQGAPEAFF.

The rearrangement uses TRBV7-3 and TRBJ2-3, with TRBD2 as a possible D gene (5 bases). Trimming shortened V by 5 bases and J by 2 bases, and 8 bases separated the two germline ends. This CDR3 comprises 13 residues. The germline V gene encodes CDR1 SGHTA and CDR2 FQGTGA. CDR3 coding DNA: TGTGCCAGCAGCCCTAGCAACACAGATACGCAGTATTTT. This translates into CASSPSNTDTQYF.

This clonotype was observed many times. This chain links TRBV29-1 with TRBJ2-7; D gene ambiguous. V was pared by 1 base and J by 0 bases, with 4 bases between. This CDR3 has 12 residues. Germline V lookup: CDR1 SQVTM, CDR2 ANQGSEA. CDR3 bases: TGCAGCGTTGAAGCAGCCTCCTACGAGCAGTACTTC. Translation gives CSVEAASYEQYF.

This clonotype was found a few times. Here the CDR3 DNA reads TGTGCCAGCTCACCAAAAACTAGCGGGGGGACTTTATACAATGAGCAGTTCTTC. Translation: CASSPKTSGGTLYNEQFF. This chain uses TRBV18 with TRBJ2-1, with TRBD2 matching over 12 bases. Trimming cost V 2 bases and J 4 bases; bases outside gene matches: 9. CDR1 and CDR2 (germline): KGHSH, LQKENI. The CDR3 loop spans 18 amino acids. Based on the CDR3 plus reference TRBV18 and TRBJ2-1, the full variable domain is NAGVMQNPRHLVRRRGQEARLRCSPMKGHSHVYWYRQLPEEGLKFMVYLQKENIIDESGMPKERFSAEFPKEGPSILRIQQVVRGDSAAYFCASSPKTSGGTLYNEQFFGPGTRLTVL.

The rearrangement links TRBV4-1 to TRBJ1-2; weak D call: TRBD1 (6 bases). The CDR3 extends over 15 amino acids. CDR1 is MGHRA, CDR2 YSYEKL, per germline. The V and J ends lost 2 bases and 4 bases respectively, with 14 bases between them. CDR3 in DNA: TGCGCCAGCAGCCAACCCTCGAGGGGGACCTATGGCTACACCTTC. This codes for CASSQPSRGTYGYTF.